A single sample gave rise to the 30 T cell receptor beta chains below, sequenced in a study of OX40 agonist ivuxolimab in advanced cancers. Profiled with immunoSEQ multiplex PCR; TCRdb holds only in-frame clones, not every one. This sample has roughly 62,000 clones, with around 88% found just once. The sequenced sample was CD4+ or CD8+ T cells sorted from blood, obtained in a trial of the OX40 agonist ivuxolimab. Source of these receptors: an adult with an advanced solid tumor such as melanoma, head and neck, liver or kidney cancer.

V gene TRBV5-1 combines with J gene TRBJ2-7; 8 bases are a match to TRBD1. The germline V gene encodes CDR1 SGHRS and CDR2 YFSETQ. The junction had 6 bases not matched to a gene; V was cut back by 4 bases and J by 3 bases. The length of the CDR3 is 14 residues. The CDR3 protein is CASSGGTGDYEQYF. Written as DNA, the CDR3 is TGCGCCAGCAGCGGGGGGACAGGTGACTACGAGCAGTACTTC.

J is TRBJ2-1 and V is TRBV6-6; D ambiguous. V shed 0 bases and J shed 11 bases, with 8 bases lying between them. The germline V gene has CDR1 MNHNY and CDR2 SVGAGI (reference sequence). There are 12 residues in the CDR3. CDR3 in DNA: TGTGCCAGCAGTTACTCCGACTCAAAGCAGTTCTTC. It is translated as CASSYSDSKQFF.

The chain has TRBV4-3 and TRBJ1-5, with D possibly matching TRBD1 (5 bases). V lost 0 bases to trimming and J lost 7 bases, with 10 bases between them. Per the germline V gene, CDR1 is LGHNA and CDR2 is YSLEER. This CDR3 is 14 amino acids long. The CDR3 DNA follows: TGCGCCAGCAGCCAAGATGTCAGGGCCCAGCCCCAGCATTTT. This sequence encodes CASSQDVRAQPQHF.

The gene calls are TRBV27 and TRBJ2-3; a weak D match, TRBD2 (6 bases). The CDR3 has 16 residues. V dropped 2 bases and J dropped 6 bases, with 18 bases sitting between them. Per the germline V gene, CDR1 is MNHEY and CDR2 is SMNVEV (reference sequence). The CDR3: CASSLGRPPAGDTQYF. CDR3 sequence (DNA): TGTGCCAGCAGTTTAGGCAGGCCCCCCGCGGGGGATACGCAGTATTTT.

The chain uses TRBV4-3 and TRBJ1-2; D is unclear. V lost 0 bases, J lost 3 bases, and 14 bases lay in between. The CDR3 is 16 amino acids. Germline V CDR1 and CDR2: LGHNA, YSLEER. Here the CDR3 DNA reads TGCGCCAGCAGCCAAGATCGGAGCAGGCCATACTATGGCTACACCTTC. Translation: CASSQDRSRPYYGYTF.

The rearrangement uses TRBV11-2 and TRBJ1-4, with D possibly matching TRBD1 (5 bases). The CDR3 runs 15 residues. The V gene's germline CDR1 is SGHAT and CDR2 FQNNGV. The germline V and J ends were trimmed by 6 bases and 3 bases, with 14 bases remaining between them. CDR3 region: CASRLPGLANEKLFF. The CDR3 DNA reads TGTGCCAGCAGGCTACCGGGACTTGCTAATGAAAAACTGTTTTTT. The variable domain in full, with the rest retrieved from reference TRBV11-2 and TRBJ1-4, is EAGVAQSPRYKIIEKRQSVAFWCNPISGHATLYWYQQILGQGPKLLIQFQNNGVVDDSQLPKDRFSAERLKGVDSTLKIQPAKLEDSAVYLCASRLPGLANEKLFFGSGTQLSVL.

This chain links TRBV2 with TRBJ2-3, with 9 bases lining up with TRBD1. J lost 0 bases, V lost 5 bases, and 6 bases had no gene match. The CDR3 runs to 16 residues. Germline assignment: CDR1 SNHLY and CDR2 FYNNEI. The CDR3 is CASSPRGTGSTDTQYF. In DNA form, the CDR3 reads TGTGCCAGCAGTCCCCGTGGGACAGGGAGCACAGATACGCAGTATTTT.

V gene TRBV6-5 combines with J gene TRBJ1-3; 12 nucleotides match TRBD1. CDR3 size: 15 residues. Trimming at V came to 5 bases and at J to 6 bases, leaving 5 bases not matched to a gene. Per the germline V gene, CDR1 is MNHEY and CDR2 is SVGAGI. CDR3 nucleotide sequence: TGTGCCAGCAGTCCCTCGGGACAGGGGGCAAACACCATATATTTT. It encodes CASSPSGQGANTIYF.

V gene TRBV14 combines with J gene TRBJ1-1; tentative D call: TRBD1 (6 bases). The ends were cut back, 4 bases at V and 4 bases at J, with 16 bases in the middle. This CDR3 contains 15 residues. Per germline, CDR1 SGHDN and CDR2 FVKESK. The CDR3 sequence is CASSPGWGAGTEAFF. The CDR3 DNA is TGTGCCAGCAGCCCGGGATGGGGGGCGGGCACTGAAGCTTTCTTT.

The V gene is TRBV28, the J gene TRBJ2-5; 8 bases fit TRBD1. V gave up 6 bases and J gave up 5 bases; unmatched junction bases: 17. Germline CDR1 reads MDHEN; CDR2 reads SYDVKM. This CDR3 region has 17 residues. CDR3 coding DNA: TGTGCCAGCAGACCGCCCCCGGGACAGGTCGCCGTTGAGACCCAGTACTTC. Its protein product is CASRPPPGQVAVETQYF.

V gene TRBV27 combines with J gene TRBJ1-6; D uncertain. Looked up from germline, CDR1 is MNHEY and CDR2 is SMNVEV (reference sequence). The CDR3 contains 14 residues. Deletions cut 2 bases from V and 6 bases from J, with 8 bases between. CDR3 DNA sequence: TGTGCCAGCAGTTTAGCACAGATTAATTCACCCCTCCACTTT. Translated, it gives CASSLAQINSPLHF.

The rearrangement uses TRBV11-3 and TRBJ2-3; 13 positions agree with TRBD2. Germline V gene lookup returns CDR1 SGHNT and CDR2 YENEEA. There are 17 residues in the CDR3. V was pared by 5 bases and J by 5 bases, with 10 bases of the junction left unmatched. CDR3 coding DNA: TGTGCCAGCAGCGACCGACTAGCGGGGGGCGGGAAAGATACGCAGTATTTT. Translation gives CASSDRLAGGGKDTQYF.

J is TRBJ1-1 and V is TRBV19; 9 positions match TRBD1. Germline V CDR1 and CDR2: LNHDA, SQIVND (reference sequence). The CDR3 totals 17 residues. The trim removed 5 bases at V and 1 base at J, leaving 11 bases unmatched. The CDR3 protein is CASSFGQGTYENTEAFF. In nucleotides, the CDR3 is TGTGCCAGTAGTTTCGGACAGGGGACGTACGAGAACACTGAAGCTTTCTTT.

The chain has TRBV27 and TRBJ1-2, with D uncertain. V lost 6 bases and J 8 bases, leaving 13 bases between the germline ends. Germline V gene lookup returns CDR1 MNHEY and CDR2 SMNVEV (reference sequence). The CDR3 is 12 amino acids. CDR3 DNA sequence: TGTGCCAGCAGGGAGAGTAGAGACGGCTACACCTTC. Protein: CASRESRDGYTF.

This chain links TRBV5-1 with TRBJ2-3, with D possibly called TRBD1 or TRBD2 (7 bases each). V lost 4 bases to trimming and J lost 1 base, with 13 bases between them. Germline assignment: CDR1 SGHRS and CDR2 YFSETQ. The length of the CDR3 is 15 residues. CDR3 coding DNA: TGCGCCAGCAGCCAGGGGGGGCCGGGCACAGATACGCAGTATTTT. It translates to CASSQGGPGTDTQYF.

V is TRBV30 and J is TRBJ2-7, with a tentative D call TRBD1 (5 bases). The germline V and J ends were trimmed by 1 base and 7 bases, with 8 bases remaining between them. The CDR3 covers 11 residues. The germline CDR1 and CDR2 sequences are GTSNPN and SVGIG (reference sequence). The CDR3 DNA reads TGTGCCTGGAGTGAGGGGCCGGAGCAGTACTTC. This sequence encodes CAWSEGPEQYF.

This chain links TRBV30 with TRBJ1-1, with D unresolved. V dropped 2 bases and J dropped 1 base, with 5 bases sitting between them. CDR1 is GTSNPN and CDR2 is SVGIG in the germline V gene (reference sequence). The CDR3 is made up of 12 amino acids. The CDR3 is CAWSHKNTEAFF. For the CDR3, the DNA is TGTGCCTGGAGTCACAAGAACACTGAAGCTTTCTTT.

J is TRBJ2-6 and V is TRBV30; D remains ambiguous. The V gene lost 0 bases and the J gene lost 2 bases, with 8 bases spanning the gap. Per the germline V gene, CDR1 is GTSNPN and CDR2 is SVGIG (reference sequence). The CDR3 sequence is 15 residues long. CDR3 DNA sequence: TGTGCCTGGAGTGTAGGAGATACTGGGGCCAACGTCCTGACTTTC. It specifies CAWSVGDTGANVLTF.

J is TRBJ1-5 and V is TRBV5-3, with D possibly TRBD1 on 6 matching bases. TRBV5-3 is placed among ORFs of uncertain function. V lost 1 base and J 4 bases, leaving 18 bases between the germline ends. CDR3 length: 17 residues. The CDR3 DNA sequence: TGTGCCAGAAGCTTGCATCCGGACGGGGGGCGAAATCAGCCCCAGCATTTT. Translated: CARSLHPDGGRNQPQHF.

This clone was counted a few times. The rearrangement joins TRBV7-8 to TRBJ1-5; 7 bases are a match to TRBD1. V lost 2 bases to trimming and J lost 0 bases; unmatched junction nucleotides: 4. The CDR3 spans 16 residues. The germline V gene encodes CDR1 SGHVS and CDR2 FQNEAQ. Here the CDR3 DNA reads TGTGCCAGCAGCTTAATGGACAGGAATAGCAATCAGCCCCAGCATTTT. Its translation: CASSLMDRNSNQPQHF.

V is TRBV2 and J is TRBJ1-1, with D perhaps TRBD1 (6 bases). Germline CDR1 SNHLY, CDR2 FYNNEI. The length of the CDR3 is 13 residues. V gave up 6 bases and J gave up 1 base, with 9 bases separating them. This CDR3 reads CASREDRNTEAFF. CDR3 sequence (DNA): TGTGCCAGCAGAGAGGACAGGAACACTGAAGCTTTCTTT.

The rearrangement uses TRBV2 and TRBJ1-6; TRBD1 is a possible D gene (5 bases). Germline-derived CDR1 and CDR2 are SNHLY and FYNNEI. V lost 0 bases and J lost 10, with 13 bases in between. This CDR3 region has 15 residues. The CDR3 here is CASSEAVLEGSPLHF. The CDR3 DNA reads as TGTGCCAGCAGTGAAGCCGTGTTAGAGGGGTCACCCCTCCACTTT.

This chain connects TRBV7-9 to TRBJ2-7; D could derive from TRBD1 or TRBD2 (6 bases each). V lost 5 bases and J 3 bases, leaving 17 bases between the germline ends. The germline gives CDR1 SEHNR, CDR2 FQNEAQ (reference sequence). The CDR3 extends over 15 amino acids. CDR3 in amino acids: CASSEGPGAVYEQYF. DNA of the CDR3: TGTGCCAGCAGCGAGGGGCCGGGGGCAGTCTACGAGCAGTACTTC.

The chain combines TRBV15 with TRBJ2-1, with a tentative D call TRBD2 (7 bases). The CDR3 sequence is 15 residues long. Looked up from germline, CDR1 is LNHNV and CDR2 is YYDKDF (reference sequence). Trimming shortened V by 1 base and J by 6 bases, and 13 bases separated the two germline ends. For the CDR3, the DNA is TGTGCCACCAGCAGAGGAGGGGGGAGGGGCAATGAGCAGTTCTTC. Protein sequence: CATSRGGGRGNEQFF.

This chain connects TRBV18 to TRBJ2-1; D is possibly TRBD1 (6 bases). The CDR3 runs 16 residues. Germline V CDR1 and CDR2: KGHSH, LQKENI. The germline V and J ends were trimmed by 4 bases and 4 bases, with 17 bases remaining between them. The CDR3 DNA reads TGTGCCAGCTCACGGGCCGTTGGGACAAGGTACAATGAGCAGTTCTTC. Translating it yields CASSRAVGTRYNEQFF.

V usage is TRBV29-1 and J usage is TRBJ1-2, with D hard to call. Between the trimmed V and J ends, which lost 5 bases and 8 bases, there was a span of 18 bases. CDR1 SQVTM and CDR2 ANQGSEA come from the germline V gene. This CDR3 contains 13 residues. DNA for the CDR3: TGCAGCGTTAAAGGGCAGGAGAGGTCGGGCTACACCTTC. It is translated as CSVKGQERSGYTF. Supplemented by reference TRBV29-1 and TRBJ1-2, the full variable domain reads SAVISQKPSRDICQRGTSLTIQCQVDSQVTMMFWYRQQPGQSLTLIATANQGSEATYESGFVIDKFPISRPNLTFSTLTVSNMSPEDSSIYLCSVKGQERSGYTFGSGTRLTVV.

J is TRBJ2-7 and V is TRBV7-2; TRBD2 agrees at 7 bases. With 3 bases clipped from V and 0 bases from J, the junction kept 14 bases outside the gene matches. Germline V gene lookup returns CDR1 SGHTA and CDR2 FQGNSA. This CDR3 region has 18 residues. In DNA, the CDR3 is TGTGCCAGCAGCTTTGGGTTCCCACGGCGGGGGATCTCCTACGAGCAGTACTTC. Amino acid sequence: CASSFGFPRRGISYEQYF.

The V gene is TRBV19, the J gene TRBJ1-4; D ambiguous. Trimming took off 5 bases at V and 1 base at J, with 8 bases between the two ends. The CDR3 contains 14 residues. Germline V gives CDR1 LNHDA, CDR2 SQIVND (reference sequence). This CDR3 reads CASSSQLTNEKLFF. CDR3 sequence (DNA): TGTGCCAGTAGTTCACAGTTAACTAATGAAAAACTGTTTTTT. The variable domain in full, with the rest retrieved from reference TRBV19 and TRBJ1-4, is DGGITQSPKYLFRKEGQNVTLSCEQNLNHDAMYWYRQDPGQGLRLIYYSQIVNDFQKGDIAEGYSVSREKKESFPLTVTSAQKNPTAFYLCASSSQLTNEKLFFGSGTQLSVL.

Only a few counts were recorded for this clone. V usage is TRBV7-8 and J usage is TRBJ1-1; the D gene is possibly TRBD1 (6 bases). CDR3 length: 14 amino acids. The germline gives CDR1 SGHVS, CDR2 FQNEAQ. V lost 0 bases to trimming and J lost 7 bases, with 12 bases between them. The DNA of the CDR3 is TGTGCCAGCAGCTTAGCACAGGGCCAAATTGAAGCTTTCTTT. This codes for CASSLAQGQIEAFF.

The rearrangement links TRBV19 to TRBJ2-1; 9 nucleotides agree with TRBD2. Germline V gives CDR1 LNHDA, CDR2 SQIVND (reference sequence). V was pared by 5 bases and J by 5 bases, with 7 bases of the junction left unmatched. The CDR3 totals 15 residues. CDR3 nucleotides: TGTGCCAGTAGTTTTAGAAGCGGGGGGCACAATGAGCAGTTCTTC. Its translation: CASSFRSGGHNEQFF.